The clone carrying this T cell receptor beta chain was picked up one time. This sample is part of a study of blood T cell repertoires in COVID-19. Across the whole study: Samples representing acute and convalescent COVID-19 were sourced from the United States, Italy and Spain.

Profiled with immunoSEQ multiplex PCR; TCRdb holds only in-frame clones, not every one. The sample lists a few hundred thousand clones; approximately 85% were seen once. Trimming took 10 bases from V and 7 from J, leaving 19 bases between them. There are 13 residues in the CDR3. The source of this sequence is a human donor in a cohort sampled during active COVID-19. The V and J genes are TRBV12-3 or TRBV12-4 and TRBJ1-2, with D possibly matching TRBD1 (5 bases). The sequenced material came from peripheral blood. The CDR3 DNA follows: TGTGCCACTTTACGGCAGGGTGGAGTTGGCTACACCTTC. It translates to CATLRQGGVGYTF.